This is a list of T cell receptor beta chains from one sample in a study of cytomegalovirus exposure and HLA in healthy donors. Measured with immunoSEQ multiplex PCR; TCRdb has only the in-frame clones, and not every one. The table lists 150,000 to 200,000 clones, under 90% of them singletons. Sequencing was carried out using PBMCs. Receptors originate from a man younger than 35 in good health and CMV-seronegative. CDR3s leave out the opening cysteine and the closing phenylalanine or tryptophan. Size tells how often a clone was seen (once, few, many) or the class of an expanded clone, and some rows leave it out.

clone size,V gene,CDR3 length,CDR3 protein
few,TRBV7-2,12,ASSPRQAYYGYT
NA,TRBV28,11,ASSRTGGAVQY
NA,TRBV19,13,ASSIVGTGETEAF
NA,TRBV29-1,10,SVWTGTYEQY
NA,TRBV5-1,12,ASSPSTGNTEAF
few,TRBV7-2,13,ASSSRMGQGFSYT
few,TRBV5-4,14,ASSQSQVGETYEQY
once,TRBV2,10,ASKQGGSPLH
NA,TRBV10-3,13,AISESRLLNEKLF
few,TRBV5-1,13,ASSLVASGSYEQY
NA,TRBV2,11,ASSVGVKYGYT
NA,TRBV9,13,ASSVGTGILYEQY
NA,TRBV9,15,ASSVTSGGGNTGELF
few,TRBV5-1,13,ASSSRGGQNYGYT
NA,TRBV6-5,9,ASRGGYEQY
NA,TRBV7-2,14,ASSLATAGTGNTIY
NA,TRBV7-9,12,ASSFGQGDEKLF
NA,TRBV27,12,ASSPGGEYNEQF
NA,TRBV29-1,10,SVRPGDNEQF
NA,TRBV4-1,14,ASSQGRVYSNQPQH
once,TRBV18,11,ASSPGGADTQY
NA,TRBV28,12,ASSPQGDNQPQH
NA,TRBV13,12,ASSLKGTNEKLF
NA,TRBV7-2,12,ASPPGAITDTQY
NA,TRBV18,11,ASSPGDADTQY
NA,TRBV4-1,20,ASSRDSPHLSPSSNSGNTIY
NA,TRBV10-3,12,AIRTSGGPGEQY
NA,TRBV2,12,ASRPHRANTEAF
NA,TRBV28,12,ASSQGASADTQY